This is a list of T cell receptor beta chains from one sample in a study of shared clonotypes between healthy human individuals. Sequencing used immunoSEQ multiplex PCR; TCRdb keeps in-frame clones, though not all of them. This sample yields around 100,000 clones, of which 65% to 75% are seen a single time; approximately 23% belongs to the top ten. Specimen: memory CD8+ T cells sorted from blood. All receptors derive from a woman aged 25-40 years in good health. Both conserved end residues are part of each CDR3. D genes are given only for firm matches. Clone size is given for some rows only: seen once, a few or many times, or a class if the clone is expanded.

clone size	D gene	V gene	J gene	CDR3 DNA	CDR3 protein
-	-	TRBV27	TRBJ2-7	TGTGCCAGCAGTTTACGAGGGAATCTCTACGAGCAGTACTTC	CASSLRGNLYEQYF
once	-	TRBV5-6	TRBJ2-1	TGTGCCAGCAGCTTGGTCCCAGCAAACAATGAGCAGTTCTTC	CASSLVPANNEQFF
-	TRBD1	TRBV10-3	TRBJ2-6	TGTGCCGCCGGGACAGTCCTCTCTGGGGCCAACGTCCTGACTTTC	CAAGTVLSGANVLTF
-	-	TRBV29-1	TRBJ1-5	TGCAGCGTTGCCGGAGACAATCAGCCCCAGCATTTT	CSVAGDNQPQHF
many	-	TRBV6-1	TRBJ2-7	TGTGCCAGCAGTTCTCTTGGTTCCTCCTACGAGCAGTACTTC	CASSSLGSSYEQYF
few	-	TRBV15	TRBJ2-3	TGTGCCACCAGCAATAGGCAGACCTCGAGCACAGATACGCAGTATTTT	CATSNRQTSSTDTQYF
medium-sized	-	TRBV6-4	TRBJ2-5	TGTGCCAGCAGTCCGGGAGAATCGGAGACCCAGTACTTC	CASSPGESETQYF
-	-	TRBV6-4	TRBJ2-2	TGTGCCAGCAGTGACTCGGAGGAGGCCGGGGAGCTGTTTTTT	CASSDSEEAGELFF
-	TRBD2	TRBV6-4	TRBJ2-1	TGTGCCAGCAGTGAGATAGCGGGAGGGCCATACAATGAGCAGTTCTTC	CASSEIAGGPYNEQFF
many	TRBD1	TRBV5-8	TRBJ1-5	TGTGCCAGCAGCTTGACAGGGGCCCAGCATTTT	CASSLTGAQHF